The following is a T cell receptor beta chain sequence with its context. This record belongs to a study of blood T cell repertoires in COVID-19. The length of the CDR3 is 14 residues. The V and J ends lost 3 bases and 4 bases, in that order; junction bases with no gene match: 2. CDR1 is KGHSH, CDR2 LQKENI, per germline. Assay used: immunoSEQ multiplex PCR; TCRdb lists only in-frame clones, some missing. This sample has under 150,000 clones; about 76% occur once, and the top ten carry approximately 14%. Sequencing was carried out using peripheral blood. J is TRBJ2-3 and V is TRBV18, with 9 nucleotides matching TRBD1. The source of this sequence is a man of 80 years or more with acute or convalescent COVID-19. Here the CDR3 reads CASSPGQGSDTQYF. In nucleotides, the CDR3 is TGTGCCAGCTCACCGGGACAGGGTTCAGATACGCAGTATTTT.